This T cell receptor (beta chain) was retrieved from a study of blood T cell repertoires in COVID-19. In the study overall: Researchers got acute and convalescent COVID-19 samples from the United States, Italy and Spain.

In the authors' workflow: The authors estimated nucleated cell counts from reference gene primer amplification. Sequenced by immunoSEQ multiplex PCR; TCRdb stores in-frame clones only, minus some. The DNA gave D and trimming, while V, J and clone size come from that table. The data show approximately 30,000 clones, with approximately 93% seen just once and 4.5% to 6.5% held by the top ten. This CDR3 comprises 15 residues. The junction had 10 bases not matched to a gene; V was cut back by 3 bases and J by 8 bases. From germline, CDR1 is SGHDT and CDR2 YYEEEE. The sample comprised peripheral blood. This receptor was identified in a human donor in a cohort sampled during active COVID-19. V and J are TRBV5-6 and TRBJ2-1; 8 bases agree with TRBD1. The CDR3 spells CASSSGQGSWDEQFF. Written as DNA, the CDR3 is TGTGCCAGCAGCTCCGGACAGGGAAGCTGGGATGAGCAGTTCTTC.